This is a list of T cell receptor beta chains from one sample in a study of identifying expanded T cells in peripheral blood. The protocol was immunoSEQ multiplex PCR, while the TCRdb copy is restricted to in-frame clones and leaves out a portion. This table has around 85,000 clones, around 89% appearing once. Input material: blood. These receptors all come from a person aged 18 to 75 in good health. CDR3s include the opening cysteine and the closing phenylalanine or tryptophan. A D gene is named only where the DNA matches it firmly. Clone size is not always given. Where it is, it says once, few, many or a class for expanded clones.

clone size: NA; V gene: TRBV5-1; D gene: TRBD2; J gene: TRBJ2-3; CDR3 protein: CASSSSGGRTDTQYF; CDR3 DNA: TGCGCCAGCAGCTCTAGCGGGGGGCGCACAGATACGCAGTATTTT
clone size: NA; V gene: TRBV7-8; D gene: NA; J gene: TRBJ1-1; CDR3 protein: CASSFGESTEAFF; CDR3 DNA: TGTGCCAGCAGCTTTGGGGAGAGCACTGAAGCTTTCTTT
clone size: once; V gene: TRBV5-5; D gene: TRBD2; J gene: TRBJ2-5; CDR3 protein: CASSLRGWGGETQYF; CDR3 DNA: TGTGCCAGCAGCTTGAGAGGTTGGGGGGGAGAGACCCAGTACTTC
clone size: NA; V gene: TRBV18; D gene: TRBD1; J gene: TRBJ1-2; CDR3 protein: CASSPNRDSYGYTF; CDR3 DNA: TGTGCCAGCTCACCTAACAGGGACAGCTATGGCTACACCTTC
clone size: NA; V gene: TRBV5-5; D gene: TRBD1; J gene: TRBJ1-2; CDR3 protein: CASSLAWTGESYGYTF; CDR3 DNA: TGTGCCAGCAGCTTGGCCTGGACAGGGGAAAGCTATGGCTACACCTTC
clone size: NA; V gene: TRBV2; D gene: TRBD2; J gene: TRBJ2-3; CDR3 protein: CAASSGGAADTQYF; CDR3 DNA: TGTGCCGCCTCTAGCGGGGGGGCGGCAGATACGCAGTATTTT
clone size: once; V gene: TRBV4-1; D gene: TRBD2; J gene: TRBJ2-3; CDR3 protein: CASSPYGGLTSGSTDTQYF; CDR3 DNA: TGCGCCAGCAGCCCATACGGCGGTTTGACTAGCGGGAGCACAGATACGCAGTATTTT
clone size: NA; V gene: TRBV30; D gene: TRBD1; J gene: TRBJ1-1; CDR3 protein: CAWSVGTGRKAFF; CDR3 DNA: TGTGCCTGGAGTGTCGGGACAGGGAGGAAAGCTTTCTTT
clone size: NA; V gene: TRBV6-1; D gene: TRBD2; J gene: TRBJ2-3; CDR3 protein: CASRRFSGTDTQYF; CDR3 DNA: TGTGCCAGCAGAAGGTTTAGCGGGACAGATACGCAGTATTTT
clone size: NA; V gene: TRBV2; D gene: NA; J gene: TRBJ2-1; CDR3 protein: CASSEGAYNEQFF; CDR3 DNA: TGTGCCAGCAGTGAGGGGGCCTACAATGAGCAGTTCTTC
clone size: NA; V gene: TRBV2; D gene: NA; J gene: TRBJ1-5; CDR3 protein: CASSDRAENQPQHF; CDR3 DNA: TGTGCCAGCAGTGATCGGGCAGAAAATCAGCCCCAGCATTTT
clone size: NA; V gene: TRBV10-3; D gene: TRBD1; J gene: TRBJ2-1; CDR3 protein: CAIRTQGASYNEQFF; CDR3 DNA: TGTGCCATCAGAACCCAGGGGGCGTCCTACAATGAGCAGTTCTTC
clone size: few; V gene: TRBV9; D gene: NA; J gene: TRBJ1-5; CDR3 protein: CASSVGEGLREPQHF; CDR3 DNA: TGTGCCAGCAGCGTAGGGGAGGGCCTTCGCGAGCCCCAGCATTTT
clone size: NA; V gene: TRBV29-1; D gene: NA; J gene: TRBJ2-2; CDR3 protein: CSVRPGVNTGELFF; CDR3 DNA: TGCAGCGTTCGTCCAGGTGTGAACACCGGGGAGCTGTTTTTT
clone size: NA; V gene: TRBV9; D gene: TRBD2; J gene: TRBJ2-5; CDR3 protein: CASSEGLAGEGRETQYF; CDR3 DNA: TGTGCCAGCAGCGAGGGACTAGCGGGAGAAGGTCGAGAGACCCAGTACTTC
clone size: NA; V gene: TRBV30; D gene: TRBD1; J gene: TRBJ2-7; CDR3 protein: CAWSSTGTGAVSNSYEQYF; CDR3 DNA: TGTGCCTGGAGTTCGACCGGGACAGGGGCGGTTAGTAACTCCTACGAGCAGTACTTC